The rows below give T cell receptor beta chains drawn from one sample of a study of blood T cell repertoires in COVID-19. The method was immunoSEQ multiplex PCR; TCRdb's version includes in-frame clones alone and lacks a portion of them. This sample has approximately 180,000 clones, with roughly 87% found just once. The sample consisted of PBMCs or T cells enriched from blood (not recorded which). The receptors originated from a human donor with acute COVID-19. The donor label of this sample is uncertain. CDR3s include the opening cysteine and the closing phenylalanine or tryptophan. A D gene is named only where the DNA matches it firmly. Rows give clone size only sometimes, using once, few, many, or a class for an expanded clone.

-,TRBV7-9,TRBJ2-7,-,TGTGCCAGCAGCCTAGAGGGGGAGTCCTTCGAGCAGTACTTC,CASSLEGESFEQYF
-,TRBV11-2,TRBJ1-4,few,TGTGCCAGCAGCTTGACAGTTGCAACTAATGAAAAACTGTTTTTT,CASSLTVATNEKLFF
TRBD1,TRBV7-3,TRBJ2-1,-,TGTGCCAGCAGCTCACCGGGACAGGTTTCGAACCTAGAATCCTACAATGAGCAGTTCTTC,CASSSPGQVSNLESYNEQFF
-,TRBV3-1/TRBV3-2,TRBJ2-5,-,TGTGCCAGCAGCCAAGATTGGGGGGAAGAGACCCAGTACTTC,CASSQDWGEETQYF
TRBD1,TRBV5-6,TRBJ1-2,-,TGTGCCAGCAGCTTCCGGGACAGAAGATCGAGGGACACCTTC,CASSFRDRRSRDTF
-,TRBV5-5,TRBJ1-1,-,TGTGCCAGCAGCTGGAACTACAGGGAAAGCGGCACTGAAGCTTTCTTT,CASSWNYRESGTEAFF
TRBD2,TRBV27,TRBJ2-7,-,TGTGCCAGCAGTCCATCGCGGGGGGGCATCCTTGAAATCTACGAGCAGTACTTC,CASSPSRGGILEIYEQYF
-,TRBV5-4,TRBJ1-1,-,TGTGCCAGCAGTCCCCGCGGAGGGGAGAACACTGAAGCTTTCTTT,CASSPRGGENTEAFF
-,TRBV7-8,TRBJ1-6,-,TGTGCCAGCAGCATCGGACAGAGGGGTAATTCACCCCTCCACTTT,CASSIGQRGNSPLHF
-,TRBV19,TRBJ1-6,-,TGTGCCAGTACTCCGGGGGGGACTAATTCACCCCTCCACTTT,CASTPGGTNSPLHF
-,TRBV9,TRBJ1-1,-,TGTGCCAGCAGCGTAGGTACATCTGGCACTGAAGCTTTCTTT,CASSVGTSGTEAFF
-,TRBV10-1,TRBJ2-2,-,TGCGCCAGCAGTGAGGGGGCGATGATCCCCGGGGAGCTGTTTTTT,CASSEGAMIPGELFF
-,TRBV7-3,TRBJ1-1,-,TGTGCCAGCAGCGAGCAGGGGTTGCTGAACACTGAAGCTTTCTTT,CASSEQGLLNTEAFF
TRBD1,TRBV3-1/TRBV3-2,TRBJ1-2,once,TGTGCCAGCAGCTTATTCTCCGGGACAGACGCTGGCTACACCTTC,CASSLFSGTDAGYTF
TRBD2,TRBV4-2,TRBJ2-7,-,TGTGCCAGCAGCCAAGATGAGGGGGGACCGGGACTAGGAACCTACGAGCAGTACTTC,CASSQDEGGPGLGTYEQYF
TRBD1,TRBV19,TRBJ1-5,-,TGTGCCAGTAGCTACGGACAGGGGATGCGAAGCAATCAGCCCCAGCATTTT,CASSYGQGMRSNQPQHF
TRBD2,TRBV7-9,TRBJ2-4,-,TGTGCCAGCAGCTGGACTAGCGGGGGCGGTTGGGAGGACATTCAGTACTTC,CASSWTSGGGWEDIQYF
TRBD2,TRBV7-3,TRBJ2-1,once,TGTGCCAGCAGCTTAAAACCCCGACTAGCGGGGAACAATGAGCAGTTCTTC,CASSLKPRLAGNNEQFF
TRBD1,TRBV4-1,TRBJ1-2,-,TGCGCCAGCAGCCATGTTATGACAGGGAACTATGGCTACACCTTC,CASSHVMTGNYGYTF
TRBD2,TRBV28,TRBJ2-1,-,TGTGCCAGCAGTGCCGGCGTATTCGGGACTAGCCCGGAGGGGCAGTTCTTC,CASSAGVFGTSPEGQFF
-,TRBV7-8,TRBJ1-1,-,TGTGCCAGCAGCCCCAGACGGGGAGGGAACACTGAAGCTTTCTTT,CASSPRRGGNTEAFF
-,TRBV7-2,TRBJ1-5,-,TGTGCCAGCAGCCCCCGAGGAGGGCACCAGCCCCAGCATTTT,CASSPRGGHQPQHF
-,TRBV10-2,TRBJ1-1,-,TGCGCCAGCAGATACAGGTCGGAAGCTTTCTTT,CASRYRSEAFF
TRBD1,TRBV15,TRBJ2-7,-,TGTGCCACCAGCAGAGATCTCTGGGGACAGACCTACGAGCAGTACTTC,CATSRDLWGQTYEQYF
-,TRBV30,TRBJ1-5,-,TGTGCCTGGAGTGTACGGGATAATCAGCCCCAGCATTTT,CAWSVRDNQPQHF
-,TRBV19,TRBJ2-7,-,TGTGCCAGTAGTAATTTTGGCATCTCCTACGAGCAGTACTTC,CASSNFGISYEQYF
-,TRBV7-2,TRBJ2-5,-,TGTGCCAGCAGCTTATGGGGCGGCGGACAAGAGACCCAGTACTTC,CASSLWGGGQETQYF
TRBD1,TRBV7-2,TRBJ1-1,-,TGTGCCAGCAGCTTTCTGGACAGGGGGCCAACTGAAGCTTTCTTT,CASSFLDRGPTEAFF
TRBD1,TRBV27,TRBJ1-6,-,TGTGCCAGCAGTACGTACAGGGGGAGAAATTCACCCCTCCACTTT,CASSTYRGRNSPLHF
-,TRBV7-2,TRBJ2-7,once,TGTGCCAGCAGCTTAGACGACAGCCGAATGGAGCAGTACTTC,CASSLDDSRMEQYF
TRBD1,TRBV24-1,TRBJ1-2,-,TGTGCCACCAGTGATTCGCTTGACAGGGACTATGGCTACACCTTC,CATSDSLDRDYGYTF
-,TRBV6-6,TRBJ2-7,-,TGTGCCAGCAGGGGAGAACTTTTAGCCTACGAGCAGTACTTC,CASRGELLAYEQYF
-,TRBV2,TRBJ2-3,-,TGTGCCAGCAGTCGGGGAGCAGATACGCAGTATTTT,CASSRGADTQYF
TRBD1,TRBV6-2/TRBV6-3,TRBJ1-1,-,TGTGCCAGCAGTTACGCGCAGGGGGCTGGTACTGAAGCTTTCTTT,CASSYAQGAGTEAFF
TRBD2,TRBV7-2,TRBJ2-4,-,TGTGCCAGCAGCCCCGAACGGACTAGCGGGGGTTGGGGAAACATTCAGTACTTC,CASSPERTSGGWGNIQYF
-,TRBV20-1,TRBJ2-5,-,TGCAGTGCTACAGAAGAGACCCAGTACTTC,CSATEETQYF
TRBD1,TRBV5-1,TRBJ2-5,-,TGCGCCAGCAGCTTGATCCGGACAGGGCAAATCCAAGAGACCCAGTACTTC,CASSLIRTGQIQETQYF
-,TRBV6-4,TRBJ2-3,-,TGTGCCAGCAGTGAAGGGTCGGGGGGCCTCACAGATACGCAGTATTTT,CASSEGSGGLTDTQYF
TRBD2,TRBV7-9,TRBJ2-3,-,TGTGCCAGCAGGAACGGACTAGCGTTTCCAGATACGCAGTATTTT,CASRNGLAFPDTQYF
-,TRBV6-5,TRBJ1-6,-,TGTGCCAGCAGGTCCCAGCCGGGGGATCCCCTCCACTTT,CASRSQPGDPLHF
-,TRBV10-2,TRBJ1-1,-,TGCGCCAGCAGGAGCAGGGTGACTGAAGCTTTCTTT,CASRSRVTEAFF
-,TRBV7-2,TRBJ1-2,-,TGTGCCAGCAGCGGCTCAGGGGTCTATGGCTACACCTTC,CASSGSGVYGYTF
TRBD1,TRBV7-7,TRBJ1-4,few,TGTGCCAGCAGCCCCGGGACAGGGGGCGATGGTGAAAAACTGTTTTTT,CASSPGTGGDGEKLFF
-,TRBV3-1/TRBV3-2,TRBJ1-2,-,TGTGCCAGCAGCCAGACAAACTATGGCTACACCTTC,CASSQTNYGYTF
TRBD1,TRBV19,TRBJ2-7,-,TGTGCCAGTAGTATCGAACAGGGGACGGCCTACGAGCAGTACTTC,CASSIEQGTAYEQYF
TRBD1,TRBV5-1,TRBJ1-1,-,TGCGCCAGCAGCCGGGACAGTCCTGAAGCTTTCTTT,CASSRDSPEAFF
TRBD2,TRBV6-5,TRBJ2-7,few,TGTGCCAGCAGAAGACTGGCGGGGGGCGCCTACGAGCAGTACTTC,CASRRLAGGAYEQYF
TRBD1,TRBV27,TRBJ2-3,-,TGTGCCAGCAGCCGTTCACCAGGGGGAAGCACAGATACGCAGTATTTT,CASSRSPGGSTDTQYF
-,TRBV4-1,TRBJ1-2,-,TGCGCTAGCAGCCAAGATCGGACTGAAAACTATGGCTACACCTTC,CASSQDRTENYGYTF
TRBD1,TRBV5-6,TRBJ1-1,-,TGTGCCAGCAGCTTGTGGGACAGGACATCTACCTTT,CASSLWDRTSTF
-,TRBV11-2,TRBJ2-7,-,TGTGCCAGCAGCTCAACAGGTTACGAGCAGTACTTC,CASSSTGYEQYF
-,TRBV2,TRBJ1-2,-,TGTGCCAGCAGTGAAGCGCGGAGCTATGGCTACACCTTC,CASSEARSYGYTF
-,TRBV27,TRBJ1-6,-,TGTGCCAGCACCCTGTGGGGGGATCATAATTCACCCCTCCACTTT,CASTLWGDHNSPLHF
-,TRBV13,TRBJ1-2,-,TGTGCCAGCAGCTTACAGGGGAAATATGGCTACACCTTC,CASSLQGKYGYTF
-,TRBV6-1,TRBJ2-2,-,TGTGCCAGCAGTGACTTTCCGGGAACAAGGACCGGGGAGCTGTTTTTT,CASSDFPGTRTGELFF